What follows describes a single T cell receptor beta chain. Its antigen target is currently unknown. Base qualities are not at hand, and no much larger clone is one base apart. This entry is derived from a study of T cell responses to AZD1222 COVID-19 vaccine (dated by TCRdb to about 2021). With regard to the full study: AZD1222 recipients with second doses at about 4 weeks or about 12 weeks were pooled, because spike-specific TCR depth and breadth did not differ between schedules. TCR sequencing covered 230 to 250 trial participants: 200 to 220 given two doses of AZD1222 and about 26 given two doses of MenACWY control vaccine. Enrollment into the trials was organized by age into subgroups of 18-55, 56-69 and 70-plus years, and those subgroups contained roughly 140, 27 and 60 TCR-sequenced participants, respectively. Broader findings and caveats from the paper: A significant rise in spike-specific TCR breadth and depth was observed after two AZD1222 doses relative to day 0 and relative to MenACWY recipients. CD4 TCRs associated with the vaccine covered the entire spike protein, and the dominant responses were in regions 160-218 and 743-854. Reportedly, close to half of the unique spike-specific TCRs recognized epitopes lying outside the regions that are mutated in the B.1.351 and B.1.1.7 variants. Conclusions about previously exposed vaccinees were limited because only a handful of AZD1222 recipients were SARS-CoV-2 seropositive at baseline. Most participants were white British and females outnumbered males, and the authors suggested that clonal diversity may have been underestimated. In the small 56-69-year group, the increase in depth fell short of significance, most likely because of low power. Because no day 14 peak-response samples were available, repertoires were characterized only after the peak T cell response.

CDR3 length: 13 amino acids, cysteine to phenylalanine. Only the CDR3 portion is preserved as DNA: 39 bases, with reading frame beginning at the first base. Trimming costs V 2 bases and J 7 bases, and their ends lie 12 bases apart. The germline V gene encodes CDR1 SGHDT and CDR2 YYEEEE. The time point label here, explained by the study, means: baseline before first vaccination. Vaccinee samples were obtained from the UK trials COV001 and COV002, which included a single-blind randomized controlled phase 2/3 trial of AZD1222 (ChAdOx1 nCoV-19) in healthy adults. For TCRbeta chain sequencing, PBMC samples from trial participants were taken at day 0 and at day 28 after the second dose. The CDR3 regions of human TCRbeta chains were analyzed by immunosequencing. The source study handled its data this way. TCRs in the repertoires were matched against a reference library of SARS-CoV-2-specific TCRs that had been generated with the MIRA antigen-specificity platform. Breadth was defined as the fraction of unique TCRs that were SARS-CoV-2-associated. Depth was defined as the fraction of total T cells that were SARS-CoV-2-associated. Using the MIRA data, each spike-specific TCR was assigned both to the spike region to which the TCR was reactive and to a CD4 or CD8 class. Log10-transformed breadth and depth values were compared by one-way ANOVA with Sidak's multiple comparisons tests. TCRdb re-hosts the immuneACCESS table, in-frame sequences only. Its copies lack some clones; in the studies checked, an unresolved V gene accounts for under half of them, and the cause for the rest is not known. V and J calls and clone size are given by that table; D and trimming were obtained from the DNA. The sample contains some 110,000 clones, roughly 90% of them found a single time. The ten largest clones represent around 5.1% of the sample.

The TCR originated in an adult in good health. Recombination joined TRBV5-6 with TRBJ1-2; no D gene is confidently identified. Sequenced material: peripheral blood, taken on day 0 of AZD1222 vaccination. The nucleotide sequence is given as TGTGCCAGCAGCTTCCCAGACACGGCTGGCTACACCTTC. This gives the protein CASSFPDTAGYTF.